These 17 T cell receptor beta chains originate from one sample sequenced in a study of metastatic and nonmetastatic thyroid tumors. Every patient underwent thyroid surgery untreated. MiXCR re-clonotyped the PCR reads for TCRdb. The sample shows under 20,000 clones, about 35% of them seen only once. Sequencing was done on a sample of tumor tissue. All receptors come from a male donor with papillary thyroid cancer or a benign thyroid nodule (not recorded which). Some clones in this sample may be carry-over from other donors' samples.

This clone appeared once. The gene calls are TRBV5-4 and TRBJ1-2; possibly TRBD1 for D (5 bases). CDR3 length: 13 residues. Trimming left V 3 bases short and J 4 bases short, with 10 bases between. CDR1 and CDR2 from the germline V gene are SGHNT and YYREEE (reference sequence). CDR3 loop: CASSSGASYGYTF. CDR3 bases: TGTGCCAGCAGCTCCGGGGCCTCCTATGGCTACACCTTC.

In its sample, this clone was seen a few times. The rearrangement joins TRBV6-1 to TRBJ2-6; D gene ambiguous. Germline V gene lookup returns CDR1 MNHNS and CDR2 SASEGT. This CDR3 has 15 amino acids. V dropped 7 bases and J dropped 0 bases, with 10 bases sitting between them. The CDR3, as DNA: TGTGCCAGCATCCCCCGTCACTCTGGGGCCAACGTCCTGACTTTC. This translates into CASIPRHSGANVLTF.

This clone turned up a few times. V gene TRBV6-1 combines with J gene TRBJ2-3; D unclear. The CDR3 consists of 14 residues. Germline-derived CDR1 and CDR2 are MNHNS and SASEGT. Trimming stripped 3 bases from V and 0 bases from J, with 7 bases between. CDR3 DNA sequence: TGTGCCAGCAGTGACTCGTTAAGCACAGATACGCAGTATTTT. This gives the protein CASSDSLSTDTQYF.

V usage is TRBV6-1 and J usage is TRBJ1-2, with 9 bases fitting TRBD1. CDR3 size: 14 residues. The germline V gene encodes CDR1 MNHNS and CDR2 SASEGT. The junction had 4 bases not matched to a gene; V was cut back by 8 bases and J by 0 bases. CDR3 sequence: CASGGTGSNYGYTF. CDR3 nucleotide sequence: TGTGCCAGCGGGGGGACAGGGTCTAACTATGGCTACACCTTC.

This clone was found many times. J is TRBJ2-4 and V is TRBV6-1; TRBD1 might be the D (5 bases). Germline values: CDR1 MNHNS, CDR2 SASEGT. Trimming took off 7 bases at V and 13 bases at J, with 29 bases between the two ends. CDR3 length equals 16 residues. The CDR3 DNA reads TGTGCCAGCAAAGTGGACACTACCAACCTTTCTCCCCTCCAGTACTTC. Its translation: CASKVDTTNLSPLQYF.

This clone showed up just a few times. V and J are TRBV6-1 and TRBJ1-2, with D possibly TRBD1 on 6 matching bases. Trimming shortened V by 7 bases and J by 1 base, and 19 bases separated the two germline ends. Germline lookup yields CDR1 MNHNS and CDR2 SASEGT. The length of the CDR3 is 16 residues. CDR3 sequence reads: CASTSPYRVDNYGYTF. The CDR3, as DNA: TGTGCCAGCACCTCCCCCTACAGGGTAGATAACTATGGCTACACCTTC.

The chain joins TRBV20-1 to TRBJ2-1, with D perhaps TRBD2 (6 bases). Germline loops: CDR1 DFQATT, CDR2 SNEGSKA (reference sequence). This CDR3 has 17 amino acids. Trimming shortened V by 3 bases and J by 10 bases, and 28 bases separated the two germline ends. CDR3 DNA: TGCAGTGCTAGGCATATGGGGAGGTCGGTACTACCGGGGGAGCAGTTCTTC. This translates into CSARHMGRSVLPGEQFF.

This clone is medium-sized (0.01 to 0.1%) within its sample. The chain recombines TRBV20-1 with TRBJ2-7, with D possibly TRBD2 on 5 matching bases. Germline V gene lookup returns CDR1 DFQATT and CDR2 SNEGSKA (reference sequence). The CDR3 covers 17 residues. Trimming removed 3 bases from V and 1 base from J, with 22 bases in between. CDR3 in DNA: TGCAGTGCTAGTCGCTTCCCTCTAGCAAGCCATTCCTACGAGCAGTACTTC. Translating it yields CSASRFPLASHSYEQYF.

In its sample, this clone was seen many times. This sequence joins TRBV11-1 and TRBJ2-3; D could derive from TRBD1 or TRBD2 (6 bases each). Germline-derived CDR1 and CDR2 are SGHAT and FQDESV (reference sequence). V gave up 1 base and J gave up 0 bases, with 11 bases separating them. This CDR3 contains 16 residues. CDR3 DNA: TGTGCCAGCAGCTTAGGGGGGGCAGCTAGCACAGATACGCAGTATTTT. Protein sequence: CASSLGGAASTDTQYF.

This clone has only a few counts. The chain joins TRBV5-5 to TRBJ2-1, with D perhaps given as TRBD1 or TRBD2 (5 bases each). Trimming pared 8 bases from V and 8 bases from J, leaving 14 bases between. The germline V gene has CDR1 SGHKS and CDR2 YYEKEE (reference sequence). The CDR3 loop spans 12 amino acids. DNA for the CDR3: TGTGCCAGGGGGGTGAGTATGGATGAGCAGTTCTTC. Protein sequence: CARGVSMDEQFF.

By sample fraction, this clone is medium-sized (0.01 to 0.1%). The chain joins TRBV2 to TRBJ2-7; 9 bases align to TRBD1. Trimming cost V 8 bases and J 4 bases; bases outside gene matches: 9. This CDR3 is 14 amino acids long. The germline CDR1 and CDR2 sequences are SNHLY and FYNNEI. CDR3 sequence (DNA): TGTGCCAGCCTCCGGGACAGGGTCGTTTACGAGCAGTACTTC. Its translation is CASLRDRVVYEQYF.

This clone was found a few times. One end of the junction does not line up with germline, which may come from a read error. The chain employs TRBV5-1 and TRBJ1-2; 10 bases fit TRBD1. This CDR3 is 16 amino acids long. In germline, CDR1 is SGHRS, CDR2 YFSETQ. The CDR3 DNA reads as TGCGCCAGCAGCTTATCGGGACAGGGGTCTATCTATGGCTGCACCTTC. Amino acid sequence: CASSLSGQGSIYGCTF.

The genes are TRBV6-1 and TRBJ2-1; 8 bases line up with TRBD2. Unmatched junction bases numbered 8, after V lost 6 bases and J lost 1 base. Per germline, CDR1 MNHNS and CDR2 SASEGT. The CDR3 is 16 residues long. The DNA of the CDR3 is TGTGCCAGCAGGCGGACTAGCTTTTTATCCTACAATGAGCAGTTCTTC. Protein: CASRRTSFLSYNEQFF.

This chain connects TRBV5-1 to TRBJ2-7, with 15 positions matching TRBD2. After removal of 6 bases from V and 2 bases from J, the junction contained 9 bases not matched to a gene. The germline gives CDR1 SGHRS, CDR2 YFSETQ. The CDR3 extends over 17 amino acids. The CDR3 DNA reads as TGCGCCAGCACCCCTGGGACTAGCGGGAGGACCACCTACGAGCAGTACTTC. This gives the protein CASTPGTSGRTTYEQYF.

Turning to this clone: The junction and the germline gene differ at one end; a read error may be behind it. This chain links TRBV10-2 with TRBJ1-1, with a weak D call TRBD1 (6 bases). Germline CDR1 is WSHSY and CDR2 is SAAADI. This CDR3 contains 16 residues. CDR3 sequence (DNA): TGCGCCAGCAGTCAGAAAAGGGGGGATGTTCGCACTGAAGCTCTCTTT. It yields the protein CASSQKRGDVRTEALF.

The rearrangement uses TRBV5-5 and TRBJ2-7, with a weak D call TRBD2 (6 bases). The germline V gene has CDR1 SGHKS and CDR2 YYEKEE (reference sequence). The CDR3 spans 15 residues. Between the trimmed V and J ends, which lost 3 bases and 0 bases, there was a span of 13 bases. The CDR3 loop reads CASSWGDIGSYEQYF. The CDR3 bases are TGTGCCAGCAGCTGGGGGGATATAGGCTCCTACGAGCAGTACTTC.

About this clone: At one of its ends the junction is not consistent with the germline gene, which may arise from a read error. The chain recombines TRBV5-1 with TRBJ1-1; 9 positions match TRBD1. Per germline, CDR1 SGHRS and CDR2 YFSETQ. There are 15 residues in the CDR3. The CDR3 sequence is CVSSHGQGLNTEAFF. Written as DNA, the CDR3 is TGCGTCAGCAGCCATGGACAGGGGCTGAACACTGAAGCTTTCTTT.